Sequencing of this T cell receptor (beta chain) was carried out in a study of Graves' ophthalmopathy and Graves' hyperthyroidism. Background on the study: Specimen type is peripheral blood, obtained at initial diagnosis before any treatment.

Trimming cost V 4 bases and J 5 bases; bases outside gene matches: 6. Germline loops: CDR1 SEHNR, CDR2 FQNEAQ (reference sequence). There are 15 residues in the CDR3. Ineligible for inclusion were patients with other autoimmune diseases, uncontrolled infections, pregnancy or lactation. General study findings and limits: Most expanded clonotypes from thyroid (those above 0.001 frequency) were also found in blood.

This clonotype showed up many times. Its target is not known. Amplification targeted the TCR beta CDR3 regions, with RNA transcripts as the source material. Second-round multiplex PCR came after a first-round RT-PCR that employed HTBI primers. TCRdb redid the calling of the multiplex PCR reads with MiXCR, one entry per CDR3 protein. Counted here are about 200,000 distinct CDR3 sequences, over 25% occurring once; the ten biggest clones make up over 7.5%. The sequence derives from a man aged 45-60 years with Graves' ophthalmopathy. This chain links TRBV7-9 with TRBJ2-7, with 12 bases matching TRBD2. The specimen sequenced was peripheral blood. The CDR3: CASSSTSGRLDEQYF. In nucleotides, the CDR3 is TGTGCCAGCAGCTCGACTAGCGGGAGATTGGACGAGCAGTACTTC.